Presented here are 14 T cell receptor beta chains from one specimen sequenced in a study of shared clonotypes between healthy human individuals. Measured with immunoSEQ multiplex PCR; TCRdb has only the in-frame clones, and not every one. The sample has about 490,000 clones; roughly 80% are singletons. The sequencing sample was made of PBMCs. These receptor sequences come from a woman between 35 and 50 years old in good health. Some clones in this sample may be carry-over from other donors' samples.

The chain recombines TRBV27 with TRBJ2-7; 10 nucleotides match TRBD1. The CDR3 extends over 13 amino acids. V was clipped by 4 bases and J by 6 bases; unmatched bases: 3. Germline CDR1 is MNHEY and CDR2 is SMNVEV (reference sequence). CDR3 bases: TGTGCCAGCAGTTGGACAGGGGGATCCGAGCAGTACTTC. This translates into CASSWTGGSEQYF.

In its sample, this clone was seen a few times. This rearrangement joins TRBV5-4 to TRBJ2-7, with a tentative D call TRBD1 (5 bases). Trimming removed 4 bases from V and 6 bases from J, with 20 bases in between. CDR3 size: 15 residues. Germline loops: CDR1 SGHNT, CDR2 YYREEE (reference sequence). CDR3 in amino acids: CASSPVGPASGEQYF. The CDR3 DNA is TGTGCCAGCAGCCCAGTGGGGCCTGCCTCAGGCGAGCAGTACTTC.

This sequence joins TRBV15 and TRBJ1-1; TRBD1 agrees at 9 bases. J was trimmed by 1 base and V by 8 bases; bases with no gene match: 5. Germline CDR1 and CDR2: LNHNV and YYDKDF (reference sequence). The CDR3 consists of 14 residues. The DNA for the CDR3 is TGTGCCACCGGGACAGGGAGGGGGAACACTGAAGCTTTCTTT. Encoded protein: CATGTGRGNTEAFF.

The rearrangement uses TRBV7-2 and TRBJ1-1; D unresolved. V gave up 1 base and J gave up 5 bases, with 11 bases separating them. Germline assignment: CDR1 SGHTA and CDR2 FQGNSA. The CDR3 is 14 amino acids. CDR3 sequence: CASSLDSSGTEAFF. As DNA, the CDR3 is TGTGCCAGCAGCTTAGATTCATCCGGGACTGAAGCTTTCTTT. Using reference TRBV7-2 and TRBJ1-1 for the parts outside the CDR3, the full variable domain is GAGVSQSPSNKVTEKGKDVELRCDPISGHTALYWYRQSLGQGLEFLIYFQGNSAPDKSGLPSDRFSAERTGGSVSTLTIQRTQQEDSAVYLCASSLDSSGTEAFFGQGTRLTVV.

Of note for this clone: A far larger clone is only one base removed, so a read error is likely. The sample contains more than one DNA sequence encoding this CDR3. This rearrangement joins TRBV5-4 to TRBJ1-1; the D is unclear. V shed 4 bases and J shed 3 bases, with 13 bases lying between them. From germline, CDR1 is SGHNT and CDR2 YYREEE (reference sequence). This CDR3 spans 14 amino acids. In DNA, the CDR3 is TGTGCCAGCAGCAATATCGTGGTCGACACTGAAGCTTTCTTT. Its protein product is CASSNIVVDTEAFF.

CDR3 region: CASSPGRANPSYEAFF. The CDR3 DNA sequence: TGTGCCAGCAGCCCTGGACGAGCGAACCCCAGTTATGAAGCTTTCTTT. The chain couples TRBV7-8 to TRBJ1-1; D is uncertain. Trimming cost V 5 bases and J 7 bases, with 23 bases left between them. Germline loops: CDR1 SGHVS, CDR2 FQNEAQ. The CDR3 totals 16 residues.

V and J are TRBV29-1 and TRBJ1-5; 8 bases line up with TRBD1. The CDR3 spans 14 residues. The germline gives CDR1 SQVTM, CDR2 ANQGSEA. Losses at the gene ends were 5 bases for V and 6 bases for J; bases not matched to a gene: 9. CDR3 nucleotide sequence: TGCAGCGTTAGGACAGGGAGGGGAACTCAGCCCCAGCATTTT. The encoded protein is CSVRTGRGTQPQHF.

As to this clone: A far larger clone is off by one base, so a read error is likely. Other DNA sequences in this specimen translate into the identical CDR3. This chain's CDR3 is CASSDTRSGANVLTF. For the CDR3, the DNA is TGTGCCAGCAGTGACACGCGATCTGGGGCTAACGTCCTGACTTTC. This chain uses TRBV6-4 with TRBJ2-6, with D perhaps TRBD1 (5 bases). The CDR3 totals 15 residues. Germline values: CDR1 MRHNA, CDR2 SNTAGT.

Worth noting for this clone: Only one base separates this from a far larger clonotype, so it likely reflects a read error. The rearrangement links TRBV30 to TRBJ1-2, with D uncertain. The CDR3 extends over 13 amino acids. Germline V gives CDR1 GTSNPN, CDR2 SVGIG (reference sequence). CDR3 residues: CAWTKGGDYGCTF. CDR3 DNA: TGTGCCTGGACCAAGGGTGGCGACTATGGCTGCACCTTC.

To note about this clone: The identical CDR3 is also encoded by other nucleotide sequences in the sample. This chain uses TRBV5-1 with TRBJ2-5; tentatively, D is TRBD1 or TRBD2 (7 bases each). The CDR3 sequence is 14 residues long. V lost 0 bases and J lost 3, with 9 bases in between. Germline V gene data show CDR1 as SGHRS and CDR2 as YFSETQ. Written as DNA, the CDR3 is TGCGCCAGCAGCTTGGCAGGGGGGGAAGAGACCCAGTACTTC. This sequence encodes CASSLAGGEETQYF.

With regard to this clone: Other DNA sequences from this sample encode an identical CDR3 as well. Here the CDR3 reads CAWKRETQYF. The DNA for the CDR3 is TGTGCCTGGAAAAGGGAGACCCAGTACTTC. The J gene is TRBJ2-5, the V gene TRBV30; unclear D gene. The V gene's germline CDR1 is GTSNPN and CDR2 SVGIG (reference sequence). Trimming removed 4 bases from V and 5 bases from J, with 5 bases in between. The CDR3 is 10 residues long.

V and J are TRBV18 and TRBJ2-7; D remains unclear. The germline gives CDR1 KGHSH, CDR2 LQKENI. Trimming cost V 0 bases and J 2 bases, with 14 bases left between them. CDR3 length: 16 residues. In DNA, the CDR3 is TGTGCCAGCTCACCACCCGCTAGTTTTAGGGCCTACGAGCAGTACTTC. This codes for CASSPPASFRAYEQYF.

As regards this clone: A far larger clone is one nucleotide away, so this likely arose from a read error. The CDR3 region has the DNA TGCGCCAGCACCCAGGGTAGCGGGGGTGGGGATACGCAGTATTTT. It encodes CASTQGSGGGDTQYF. V gene TRBV5-1 combines with J gene TRBJ2-3, with 9 bases aligning to TRBD2. This CDR3 is built from 15 residues. CDR1 and CDR2 (germline): SGHRS, YFSETQ. V trimming: 6 bases; J trimming: 6 bases; junction bases outside the gene matches: 11.

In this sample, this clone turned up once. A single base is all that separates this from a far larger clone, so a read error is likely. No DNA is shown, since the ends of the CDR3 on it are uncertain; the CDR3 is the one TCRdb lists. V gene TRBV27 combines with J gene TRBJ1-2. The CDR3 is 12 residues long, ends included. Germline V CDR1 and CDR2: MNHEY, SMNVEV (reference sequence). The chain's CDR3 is CASSSSVGEGTF.